This T cell receptor beta chain was retrieved from a study of cytomegalovirus exposure and HLA in healthy donors. PCR primers comprised 60 Vbeta and 13 Jbeta primers. The method was immunoSEQ multiplex PCR; TCRdb's version includes in-frame clones alone and lacks a portion of them. This table holds fewer than 200,000 clones, roughly nine tenths found once. The CDR3 sequence is 14 residues long. Germline V lookup: CDR1 MNHNS, CDR2 SASEGT. The V and J ends lost 4 bases and 1 base respectively, with 11 bases between them. The receptor's source is a boy aged 2 to 10 in good health and CMV-seronegative. Input material: PBMCs. This chain joins TRBV6-1 and TRBJ2-7, with a tentative D call TRBD1 (6 bases). The CDR3 here is CASSGHTGSYEQYF. As DNA, the CDR3 is TGTGCCAGCAGTGGACATACAGGGTCCTACGAGCAGTACTTC.